This TCR beta chain appears in the sequencing data of a study of cytomegalovirus exposure and HLA in healthy donors. The PCR contained 60 Vbeta and 13 Jbeta primers. The protocol was immunoSEQ multiplex PCR, while the TCRdb copy is restricted to in-frame clones and leaves out a portion. This sample has some 150,000 clones, with around 79% found just once. CDR3 length: 18 residues. CDR1 and CDR2 from the germline V gene are SGHRS and YFSETQ. With V trimmed by 5 bases and J by 4 bases, 17 bases remained unmatched. This clone was seen a few times. This clonotype was obtained from a man between 40 and 49 years old in good health and CMV-seropositive. The rearrangement uses TRBV5-1 and TRBJ2-1, with 8 bases lining up with TRBD2. The sample consisted of PBMCs. The CDR3 loop is CASRPTTSGSYSYNEQFF. CDR3 coding DNA: TGCGCCAGCAGGCCCACAACCAGCGGGAGTTACTCTTACAATGAGCAGTTCTTC.